The clone carrying this T cell receptor (beta chain) has only a few counts. With a J-beta primer mix and a sample-barcoded 5' primer, a second PCR ran roughly 6 to 11 cycles. TCRdb reprocessed the 5' RACE reads via MiXCR and lists one record per CDR3 protein. Here the sample spans around 800,000 distinct CDR3 sequences, about 26% being singletons. This sample is drawn from a study of blood T cells in healthy people across ages. Looked up from germline, CDR1 is ENHRY and CDR2 is SYGVKD. V lost 11 bases and J 2 bases, leaving 19 bases between the germline ends. The CDR3 contains 14 residues. The data were also submitted as part of a second study, on T cells of mothers and their children. That work states: The authors used all extracted RNA for cDNA synthesis, at roughly 1.5 ug per 15 ul. Second-PCR primer M1S introduced sample barcodes and 2-4 random nucleotides.

The chain has TRBV10-3 and TRBJ2-7, with a weak D call TRBD1 (7 bases). The sequence came from a boy aged 5-17 years in good health. The sample taken for sequencing was blood. CDR3 nucleotides: TGTGCCGCCCGGGGGAAGGGGGCCGCCTACGAGCAGTACTTC. This codes for CAARGKGAAYEQYF.